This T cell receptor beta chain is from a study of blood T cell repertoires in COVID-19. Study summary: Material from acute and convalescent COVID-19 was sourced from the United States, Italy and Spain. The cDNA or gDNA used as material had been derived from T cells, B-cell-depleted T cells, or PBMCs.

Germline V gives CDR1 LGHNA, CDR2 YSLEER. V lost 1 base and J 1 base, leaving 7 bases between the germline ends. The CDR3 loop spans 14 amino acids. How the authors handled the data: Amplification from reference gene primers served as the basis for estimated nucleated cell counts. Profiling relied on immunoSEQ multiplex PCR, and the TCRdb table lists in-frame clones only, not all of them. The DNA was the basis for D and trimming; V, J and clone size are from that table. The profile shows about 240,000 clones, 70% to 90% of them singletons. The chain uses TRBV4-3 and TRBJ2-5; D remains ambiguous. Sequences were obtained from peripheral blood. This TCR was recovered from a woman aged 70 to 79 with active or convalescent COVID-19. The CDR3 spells CASSQGGSQETQYF. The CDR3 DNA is TGCGCCAGCAGCCAAGGAGGCAGCCAAGAGACCCAGTACTTC.